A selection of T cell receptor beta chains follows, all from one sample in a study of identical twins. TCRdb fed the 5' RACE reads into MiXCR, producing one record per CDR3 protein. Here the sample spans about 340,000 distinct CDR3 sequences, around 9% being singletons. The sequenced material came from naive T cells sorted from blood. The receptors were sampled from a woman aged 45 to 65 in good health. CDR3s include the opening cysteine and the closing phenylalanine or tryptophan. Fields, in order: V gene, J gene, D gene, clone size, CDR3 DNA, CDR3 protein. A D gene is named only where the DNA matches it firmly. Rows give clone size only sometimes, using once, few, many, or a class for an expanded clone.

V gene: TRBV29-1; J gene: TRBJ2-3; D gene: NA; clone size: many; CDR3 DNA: TGCAGCGTTGAAGAGGCGGGTACGCAGTATTTT; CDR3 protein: CSVEEAGTQYF
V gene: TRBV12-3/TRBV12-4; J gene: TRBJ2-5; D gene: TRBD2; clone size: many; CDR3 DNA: TGTGCCAGCAGTTTTTGGGGGGGTGAGACCCAGTACTTC; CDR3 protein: CASSFWGGETQYF
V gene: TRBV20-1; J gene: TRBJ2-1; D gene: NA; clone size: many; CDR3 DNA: TGCAGTGCTAGAGATCGACCCACTTCACATGAGCAGTTCTTC; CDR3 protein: CSARDRPTSHEQFF
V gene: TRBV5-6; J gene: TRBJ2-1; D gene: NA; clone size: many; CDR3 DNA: TGTGCCAGCAGCTTGCTCTCGCCCGAGTGGGGGCAGTTCTTC; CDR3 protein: CASSLLSPEWGQFF
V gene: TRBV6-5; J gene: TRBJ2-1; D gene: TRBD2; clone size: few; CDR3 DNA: TGTGCCAGCAGTGGCGGGACTAGCGGGAGGGCCACCTACAATGAGCAGTTCTTC; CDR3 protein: CASSGGTSGRATYNEQFF
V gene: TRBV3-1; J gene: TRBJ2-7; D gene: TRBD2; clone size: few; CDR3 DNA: TGTGCCAGCAGCCAGGGACTAGCGGGAAACTACGAGCAGTACTTC; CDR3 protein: CASSQGLAGNYEQYF
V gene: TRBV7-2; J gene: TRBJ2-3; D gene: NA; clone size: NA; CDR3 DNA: TGTGCCAGCAGCTTAGTAGGGTTTACCACAGATACGCAGTATTTT; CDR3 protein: CASSLVGFTTDTQYF
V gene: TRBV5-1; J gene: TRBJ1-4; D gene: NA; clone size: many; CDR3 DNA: TGCGCCAGCAGCTTGATGGGGGGCGCAGGGACTAATGAAAAACTGTTTTTT; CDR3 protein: CASSLMGGAGTNEKLFF
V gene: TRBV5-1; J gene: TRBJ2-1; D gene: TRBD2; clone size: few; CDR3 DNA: TGCGCCAGCAGCTCCGCTAGCGGGAGATACAATGAGCAGTTCTTC; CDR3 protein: CASSSASGRYNEQFF
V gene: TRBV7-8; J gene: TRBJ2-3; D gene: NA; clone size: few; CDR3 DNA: TGTGCCAGCAGCTTAGAGGAGCGCTTT; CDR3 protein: CASSLEERF
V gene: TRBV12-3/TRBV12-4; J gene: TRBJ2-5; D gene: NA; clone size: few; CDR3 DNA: TGTGCCAGCAGTAGAGTGCAAGAGACCCAGTACTTC; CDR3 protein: CASSRVQETQYF
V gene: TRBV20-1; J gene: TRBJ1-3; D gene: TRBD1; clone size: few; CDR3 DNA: TGCAGTGCGTGGACAGGGGTTAGCAACACCATATATTTT; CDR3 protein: CSAWTGVSNTIYF
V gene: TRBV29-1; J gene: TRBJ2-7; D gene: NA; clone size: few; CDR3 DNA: TGCAGCGCCAAACAGGGACAAGTATACGAGCAGTACTTC; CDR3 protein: CSAKQGQVYEQYF
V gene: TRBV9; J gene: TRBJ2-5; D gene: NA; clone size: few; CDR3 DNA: TGTGCCAGCAGCGTCGAATCGCTTGCCTGGACCCAGTACTTC; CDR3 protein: CASSVESLAWTQYF
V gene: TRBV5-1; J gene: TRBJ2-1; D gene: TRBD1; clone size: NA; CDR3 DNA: TGCGCCAGCAGCGCCGGGACAGGGTTGACATATGAGCAGTTCTTC; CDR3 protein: CASSAGTGLTYEQFF
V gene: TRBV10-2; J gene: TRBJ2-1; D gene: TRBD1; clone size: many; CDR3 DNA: TGCGCCAGCAGGGGGACAGGGAGCAATGAGCAGTTCTTC; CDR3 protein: CASRGTGSNEQFF
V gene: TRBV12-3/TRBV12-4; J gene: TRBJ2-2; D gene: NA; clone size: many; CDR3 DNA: TGTGCCAGCAGTTTTTCCTCCGGGGAGCTGTTTTTT; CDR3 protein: CASSFSSGELFF
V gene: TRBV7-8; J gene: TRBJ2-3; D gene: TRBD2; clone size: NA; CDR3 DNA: TGTGCCAGCAGCTTAGGAGGGTCTAGCGGGAGCACAGATACGCAGTATTTT; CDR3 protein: CASSLGGSSGSTDTQYF
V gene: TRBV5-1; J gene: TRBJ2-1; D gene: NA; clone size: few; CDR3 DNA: TGCGCCAGCATGGGCGGAAGCTCCTACAATGAGCAGTTCTTC; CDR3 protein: CASMGGSSYNEQFF
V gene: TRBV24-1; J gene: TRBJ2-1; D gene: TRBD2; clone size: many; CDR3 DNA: TGTGCCACCAGCACTAGCGGGTTAGACTATGAGCAGTTCTTC; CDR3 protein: CATSTSGLDYEQFF
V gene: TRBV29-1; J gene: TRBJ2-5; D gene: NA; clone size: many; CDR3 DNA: TGCAGCGTTGAGTGGGAGACCCAGTACTTC; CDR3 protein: CSVEWETQYF
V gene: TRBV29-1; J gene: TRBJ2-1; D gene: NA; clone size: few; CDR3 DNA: TGCAGCGCTTATGGGGACCGCACTGAGCAGTTCTTC; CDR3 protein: CSAYGDRTEQFF
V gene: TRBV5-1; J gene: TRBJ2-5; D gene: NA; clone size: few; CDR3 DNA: TGCGCCAGCAGCTTGGGGGGAGTATGGGAGACCCAGTACTTC; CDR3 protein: CASSLGGVWETQYF
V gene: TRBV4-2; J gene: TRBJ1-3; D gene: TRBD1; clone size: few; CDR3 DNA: TGTGCCAGCAGCCAGAACAGGGGGCGCCAAGGAAACACCATATATTTT; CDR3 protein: CASSQNRGRQGNTIYF
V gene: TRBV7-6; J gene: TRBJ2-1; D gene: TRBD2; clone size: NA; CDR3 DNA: TGTGCCAGCAGCTTCGGGTATCAGCTAGCGGGAAAATACAATGAGCAGTTCTTC; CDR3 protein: CASSFGYQLAGKYNEQFF
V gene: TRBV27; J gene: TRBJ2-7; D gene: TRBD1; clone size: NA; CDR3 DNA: TGTGCCAGCAGCCGGATACAGGGGGCCTACGAGCAGTACTTC; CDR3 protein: CASSRIQGAYEQYF
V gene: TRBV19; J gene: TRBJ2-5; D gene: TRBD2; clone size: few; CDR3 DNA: TGTGCCAGTAGTCAGCGGGGGCCACAAGAGACCCAGTACTTC; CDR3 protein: CASSQRGPQETQYF
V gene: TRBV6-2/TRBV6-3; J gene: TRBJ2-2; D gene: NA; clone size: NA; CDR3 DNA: TGTGCCAGCAGTTACTCGCCAGGTGGCGGGGAGCTGTTTTTT; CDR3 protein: CASSYSPGGGELFF
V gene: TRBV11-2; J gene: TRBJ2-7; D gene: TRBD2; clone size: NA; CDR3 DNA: TGTGCCAGCAGCCGAACGGGACTAGCGAGTTACGAGCAGTACTTC; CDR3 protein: CASSRTGLASYEQYF
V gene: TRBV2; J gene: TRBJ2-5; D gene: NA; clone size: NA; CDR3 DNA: TGTGCCAGCAGCGGACTAGGGGGGGAGACCCAGTACTTC; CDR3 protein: CASSGLGGETQYF